What follows are 3 T cell receptor beta chains derived from one specimen sequenced in a study of cytomegalovirus exposure and HLA in healthy donors. Clones were read by immunoSEQ multiplex PCR, and TCRdb kept only the in-frame ones, dropping some. The sample carries about 63,000 clones, about 89% recorded once. The sample taken for sequencing was PBMCs. The receptor source for this set is a woman aged 18-29 years in good health and CMV-seronegative.

The rearrangement links TRBV7-9 to TRBJ2-1; 13 bases fit TRBD2. Trimming took 1 base from V and 8 from J; bases not matched to a gene: 2. Germline V gene sequence: CDR1 SEHNR, CDR2 FQNEAQ (reference sequence). The CDR3 runs 15 residues. The CDR3: CASSLVLAGGHEQFF. The CDR3 nucleotides read TGTGCCAGCAGCTTAGTACTAGCGGGAGGGCATGAGCAGTTCTTC.

The genes are TRBV9 and TRBJ1-1; D gene ambiguous. The length of the CDR3 is 14 residues. V lost 3 bases and J lost 3, with 12 bases in between. CDR1 is SGDLS, CDR2 YYNGEE, per germline. This CDR3 is CASSDGRGYTEAFF. The CDR3 region has the DNA TGTGCCAGCAGCGATGGGCGGGGTTACACTGAAGCTTTCTTT.

In nucleotides, the CDR3 is TGTGCCAGCAGTTTTTCCGTGGGACTAGTCTACGAGCAGTACTTC. Amino acids: CASSFSVGLVYEQYF. The V and J genes are TRBV28 and TRBJ2-7, with TRBD2 matching 8 bases. Trimming removed 3 bases from V and 3 bases from J; junction bases left unmatched: 7. The CDR3 spans 15 residues. Germline V gene sequence: CDR1 MDHEN, CDR2 SYDVKM.